This TCR beta chain was documented in a study of chemoradiotherapy in HPV16-positive cancers. This CDR3 is built from 15 residues. V dropped 1 base and J dropped 4; count of bases not matched to a gene: 3. The germline V gene encodes CDR1 MDHEN and CDR2 SYDVKM. In the case of this clone: Its antigen is not identified.

Repeated repertoire sampling spanned the course of chemoradiotherapy. General study points: HPV-specific T cells were functionally defined from only a couple of HPV16-positive patients. Better recurrence-free survival went with HPV-responsive T-cell expansion in HPV16-positive patients. Non-HPV-specific T cells did not expand in tumors during treatment, whereas candidate HPV-specific clones and E7-related motifs did.

Clones were read by immunoSEQ multiplex PCR, and TCRdb kept only the in-frame ones, dropping some. The repertoire holds about 2,200 clones, with about four fifths as singletons. Sequences were derived from tumor tissue, sampled from a patient who underwent chemoradiotherapy. The rearrangement links TRBV28 to TRBJ1-2, with 10 bases that match TRBD1. The clonotype originates from a human donor with HPV-associated anogenital cancer. CDR3 residues: CASSLLGQGSYGYTF. DNA of the CDR3: TGTGCCAGCAGTTTATTGGGACAGGGGTCCTATGGCTACACCTTC.